This T cell receptor (beta chain) was sequenced during a study of technical replicates of blood from a handful of donors. Clones were read by immunoSEQ multiplex PCR, and TCRdb kept only the in-frame ones, dropping some. The sample lists tens of thousands of clones; 91% were seen once. Germline values: CDR1 MDHEN, CDR2 SYDVKM. Trimming pared 7 bases from V and 3 bases from J, leaving 13 bases between. This CDR3 has 13 amino acids. The TCR was taken from a human donor in good health. Some clones in this sample may be carry-over from other donors' samples. The sample consisted of T cells isolated from PBMCs. V and J are TRBV28 and TRBJ2-7; tentatively, D is TRBD2 (5 bases). The CDR3 DNA follows: TGTGCCAGCACAAGCGGACCCCTCTACGAGCAGTACTTC. Translating gives CASTSGPLYEQYF. Full variable domain (rest looked up from reference TRBV28 and TRBJ2-7): DVKVTQSSRYLVKRTGEKVFLECVQDMDHENMFWYRQDPGLGLRLIYFSYDVKMKEKGDIPEGYSVSREKKERFSLILESASTNQTSMYLCASTSGPLYEQYFGPGTRLTVT.